The rows below give T cell receptor beta chains drawn from one sample of a study of blood T cells in healthy people across ages. Via MiXCR, TCRdb re-called the 5' RACE reads, giving one row per CDR3 protein. The sample carries approximately 800,000 distinct CDR3 sequences, around 36% recorded once. Input material: blood. These receptors originate from a young man in good health. The CDR3 runs from the conserved cysteine through the conserved F or W. A D gene is named only where the DNA matches it firmly. Part of the rows lack a size; the others show once, few, many or a class for expanded clones.

>TRBJ2-2|TRBD1|TRBV7-3|NA
TGTGCCAGCAGCCGACAGGGGGACACCGGGGAGCTGTTTTTT
CASSRQGDTGELFF
>TRBJ2-1|TRBD2|TRBV20-1|many
TGCAGTGCTTGGACTAGCGGCCTCAATGAGCAGTTCTTC
CSAWTSGLNEQFF
>TRBJ2-1|NA|TRBV9|NA
TGTGCCAGCAGCGCGACTAGTTTTGAGCAGTTCTTC
CASSATSFEQFF
>TRBJ2-3|NA|TRBV7-2|NA
TGTGCCAGCAGCTTATGGCGTTCCCACGGAGATACGCAGTATTTT
CASSLWRSHGDTQYF
>TRBJ2-6|TRBD1|TRBV20-1|NA
TGCAGTGCTATTTTCGTCCGGGACAGGCCCACTGGTAGTGGGGCCAACGTCCTGACTTTC
CSAIFVRDRPTGSGANVLTF
>TRBJ2-3|NA|TRBV7-9|once
TGTGCCAGCAGCCCCGAGGGGAGCTATACAGGAGATACGCAGTATTTT
CASSPEGSYTGDTQYF
>TRBJ2-3|NA|TRBV12-3/TRBV12-4|few
TGTGCCATCCAGGGACGAGCGGGCCGAGATACGCAGTATTTT
CAIQGRAGRDTQYF
>TRBJ1-5|TRBD1|TRBV20-1|NA
TGCAGTGCTAGAGAACCAGGGGGAAACAGCAATCAGCCCCAGCATTTT
CSAREPGGNSNQPQHF
>TRBJ1-5|TRBD1|TRBV6-6|few
TGTGCAGGGGGACAGGGCGACAATCAGCCCCAGCATTTT
CAGGQGDNQPQHF
>TRBJ2-5|NA|TRBV6-2/TRBV6-3|many
TGTGCCAGCAGTTACGGGGGGGCGTACCAAGAGACCCAGTACTTC
CASSYGGAYQETQYF
>TRBJ1-5|NA|TRBV7-2|NA
TGTGCCAGCAACACCGGGGGTTTTCAGCCCCAGCATTTT
CASNTGGFQPQHF
>TRBJ1-2|TRBD1|TRBV7-2|NA
TGTGCCAGCAGCCAGGGGGAAATGGACTATGGCTACACCTTC
CASSQGEMDYGYTF
>TRBJ2-7|NA|TRBV11-3|NA
TGTGCCAGCAGGGGTAAAGAGCAGTACTTC
CASRGKEQYF
>TRBJ2-5|NA|TRBV9|NA
TGTGCCAGCAGCCCGCCCAACGCAGAGACCCAGTACTTC
CASSPPNAETQYF
>TRBJ2-3|NA|TRBV4-1|many
TGCGCCAGCAGCCAGCCTCCAGGGGGGGCAGATACGCAGTATTTT
CASSQPPGGADTQYF
>TRBJ2-6|NA|TRBV13|few
TGTGCCAGCAGCGACGGACCTTCCAACGTCCTGACTTTC
CASSDGPSNVLTF
>TRBJ1-6|NA|TRBV12-3/TRBV12-4|NA
TGTGCCAGCAGTTTGGGGGCCTATAATTCACCCCTCCACTTT
CASSLGAYNSPLHF
>TRBJ2-3|TRBD2|TRBV12-3/TRBV12-4|many
TGTGCCAGCAGTTGGGCGGGGGGCATTTCCACAGATACGCAGTATTTT
CASSWAGGISTDTQYF
>TRBJ1-2|TRBD1|TRBV11-2|NA
TGTGCCAGCAGCTTAGAGCTGGGACAGGGAGGTGGCTACACCTTC
CASSLELGQGGGYTF
>TRBJ1-1|NA|TRBV5-1|NA
TGCGCCAGCAGCTTTGGGGGCTCTGAGACTGAAGCTTTCTTT
CASSFGGSETEAFF
>TRBJ1-1|NA|TRBV6-1|NA
TGTGCCAGCAGTGAAGGTCGCCGGATGAACACTGAAGCTTTCTTT
CASSEGRRMNTEAFF
>TRBJ2-7|NA|TRBV12-3/TRBV12-4|few
TGTGCCAGCAGTTTGGACCCCAGCTCCTACAATGAGCAGTACTTC
CASSLDPSSYNEQYF
>TRBJ2-7|NA|TRBV30|few
TGTGCCTCCGCGGTGGGAAACTACGAGCAGTACTTC
CASAVGNYEQYF
>TRBJ2-3|TRBD2|TRBV4-3|NA
TGCGCCAGCAGCCAAGACGGGTTACTAGCGGGGAGCACAGATACGCAGTATTTT
CASSQDGLLAGSTDTQYF
>TRBJ2-4|TRBD1|TRBV6-2/TRBV6-3|NA
TGTGCCAGCAGTCTCTGGGGACAGGGAAACATTCAGTACTTC
CASSLWGQGNIQYF
>TRBJ2-4|NA|TRBV6-4|NA
TGTGCCAGCAGTGACTCGAATGATTTTGGTTCAGGGCCGGACGGAAACATTCAGTACTTC
CASSDSNDFGSGPDGNIQYF
>TRBJ1-2|NA|TRBV20-1|many
TGCAGTGCTAGTCCGGGGGGGCGATCAGCTAACTATGGCTACACCTTC
CSASPGGRSANYGYTF
>TRBJ2-1|TRBD1|TRBV6-2/TRBV6-3|NA
TGTGCCAGCAGTTACGGGTACAGGGGGCCGCAGTTCTTC
CASSYGYRGPQFF
>TRBJ2-7|TRBD1|TRBV20-1|NA
TGCAGTGCTAGGGGACAGGGGTTTGTATACGAGCAGTACTTC
CSARGQGFVYEQYF
>TRBJ2-2|NA|TRBV7-2|few
TGTGCCAGCAGCTTTTCGGTCCCCGCGAACACCGGGGAGCTGTTTTTT
CASSFSVPANTGELFF
>TRBJ1-1|NA|TRBV21-1|NA
TGTGCCAGCAGCAAGTTTCGAGTAGGTGTGGCCAAGTTCACTGAAGCTTTCTTT
CASSKFRVGVAKFTEAFF
>TRBJ2-2|NA|TRBV20-1|NA
TGCAGTGCTAGGGTTCCCCAGGGTAACGGGGAGCTGTTTTTT
CSARVPQGNGELFF
>TRBJ2-5|NA|TRBV5-1|NA
TGCGCCAGCAGCTTGGGGGTCGGAGCGATTCTCGAAGAGACCCAGTACTTC
CASSLGVGAILEETQYF
>TRBJ2-5|TRBD1|TRBV6-1|NA
TGTGCCACCGCCCGACAGGGATACTACAATGAGCAGTACTTC
CATARQGYYNEQYF
>TRBJ2-1|TRBD2|TRBV27|NA
TGTGCCAGCGTTCCGGGACTAGCGGGGGGGCAGGAGCAGTTCTTC
CASVPGLAGGQEQFF
>TRBJ2-7|TRBD1|TRBV4-1|NA
TGCGCCAGCAGCAAAGGCCGGGACAGCACCTACAATGAGCAGTACTTC
CASSKGRDSTYNEQYF
>TRBJ2-7|TRBD2|TRBV6-5|NA
TGTGCCAGCAGTTACTCGCCCCTAGCGGACGAGCAGTACTTC
CASSYSPLADEQYF
>TRBJ2-7|NA|TRBV20-1|few
TGCAGTGCTAGACCATCCCTCTGGGAGCAGTACTTC
CSARPSLWEQYF
>TRBJ2-1|TRBD2|TRBV4-1|few
TGCGCCAGCAGCCAAACGATCCTAGCGGGCGCTTACAATGAGCAGTTCTTC
CASSQTILAGAYNEQFF
>TRBJ2-2|NA|TRBV4-1|NA
TGCGCCAGCAGCCAAGAGTTCGGGGTGGGCACCGGGGAGCTGTTTTTT
CASSQEFGVGTGELFF
>TRBJ2-3|NA|TRBV27|many
TGTGCCAGCAGTTGGGGCAGCAGCACAGATACGCAGTATTTT
CASSWGSSTDTQYF
>TRBJ2-3|NA|TRBV18|many
TGTGCCAGCAGCCCTGGGTTCACAGATACGCAGTATTTT
CASSPGFTDTQYF
>TRBJ2-3|TRBD2|TRBV20-1|NA
TGCAGTGCTAGAGATGTCAGTAGCGGGGCTTGGGATACGCAGTATTTT
CSARDVSSGAWDTQYF
>TRBJ2-3|NA|TRBV20-1|few
TGCAGTGCTAGGTTGGCCAACACAGATACGCAGTATTTT
CSARLANTDTQYF
>TRBJ2-3|TRBD2|TRBV12-3/TRBV12-4|once
TGTGCCAGCAGTCCGACTAGCGCTTGGAAAGCAGATACGCAGTATTTT
CASSPTSAWKADTQYF
>TRBJ2-3|TRBD2|TRBV9|many
TGTGCCAGCAGCGGAACTCGTAGCGGGAGGACAGATACGCAGTATTTT
CASSGTRSGRTDTQYF
>TRBJ2-1|TRBD2|TRBV20-1|once
TGCAGTGCTAGCGGCGGGACTAGCGGATACAATGAGCGGTTCTTC
CSASGGTSGYNERFF
>TRBJ1-2|NA|TRBV27|NA
TGTGCCAGCAGTTTACGATGGGACCAGTTATATGGTGGCTACACCTTC
CASSLRWDQLYGGYTF
>TRBJ2-5|TRBD1|TRBV9|many
TGTGCCAGCAGTTTAGGACAGGGCGGAGAGACCCAGTACTTC
CASSLGQGGETQYF
>TRBJ1-6|NA|TRBV12-3/TRBV12-4|few
TGTGCCAGCAGCCCCCTCGGATTGAGCTCCTATAATTCACCCCTCCACTTT
CASSPLGLSSYNSPLHF
>TRBJ2-1|NA|TRBV4-1|NA
TGCGCCAGCAGCCAAGATGTGGGGCCCTACAATGAGCAGTTCTTC
CASSQDVGPYNEQFF
>TRBJ1-1|NA|TRBV5-5|NA
TGTGCCAGCCCCTGGGAGGGGGAGTCTGAAGCTTTCTTT
CASPWEGESEAFF
>TRBJ2-5|NA|TRBV2|few
TGTGCCAGCAGTCCCTACACTGGCGATGAGCAGTACTTC
CASSPYTGDEQYF
>TRBJ2-1|NA|TRBV20-1|many
TGCAGTGTCACTACCCAGGGTCCCGTTCTTTCCCTCTACAATGAGCAGTTCTTC
CSVTTQGPVLSLYNEQFF
>TRBJ2-3|TRBD2|TRBV5-1|NA
TGCGCCAGCAGCCAGAGGTCAGCGGGGGGGTCTGATACGCAGTATTTT
CASSQRSAGGSDTQYF
>TRBJ1-5|NA|TRBV27|NA
TGTGCCAGCAGTTCCGCCGGGGGGGCTCATCAGCCCCAGCATTTT
CASSSAGGAHQPQHF
>TRBJ2-3|TRBD2|TRBV12-3/TRBV12-4|NA
TGTGCCAGCAGGGAGGGACTAGCGGGAGATACGCAGTATTTT
CASREGLAGDTQYF